Listed below are T cell receptor beta chains from one sample, sequenced in a study of OX40 agonist ivuxolimab in advanced cancers. Here immunoSEQ multiplex PCR was the method, and the copy in TCRdb shows in-frame clones only, minus some. The sample shows fewer than 30,000 clones, 70% to 90% of them seen only once. This sample comprised CD4+ or CD8+ T cells sorted from blood, obtained in a trial of the OX40 agonist ivuxolimab. Receptor source: an adult with an advanced solid tumor such as melanoma, head and neck, liver or kidney cancer. CDR3s include the opening cysteine and the closing phenylalanine or tryptophan. The order of the fields is V gene, clone size, J gene, D gene, CDR3 DNA, CDR3 protein. The D gene is left open where the match is weak. Clone size is stated in some rows and not others, as once, few, many or a class when expanded.

>TRBV6-5|.|TRBJ2-7|.
TGTGCCAGCAGTTATGGGCAGGGCGTCGAGCAGTACTTC
CASSYGQGVEQYF
>TRBV4-3|.|TRBJ2-1|TRBD2
TGCGCCAGCAGCCAATATGCGGGAGTTGATGAGCAGTTCTTC
CASSQYAGVDEQFF
>TRBV28|.|TRBJ1-6|TRBD1
TGTGCCAGCCGGGGACAGGGAGAATATAATTCACCCCTCCACTTT
CASRGQGEYNSPLHF
>TRBV27|.|TRBJ2-2|.
TGTGCCAGCAGTTCGAACACCGGGGAGCTGTTTTTT
CASSSNTGELFF
>TRBV6-6|.|TRBJ1-4|.
TGTGCCAGCAGTCAACAACGTGCTAATGAAAAACTGTTTTTT
CASSQQRANEKLFF
>TRBV4-3|.|TRBJ1-2|.
TGCGCCAGCAGCCAAGATTTACTCAACGGGAATGGCTACACCTTC
CASSQDLLNGNGYTF
>TRBV6-6|.|TRBJ2-1|.
TGTGCCAGCAGCGGGGGAGACAGCGGGTACAATGAGCAGTTCTTC
CASSGGDSGYNEQFF
>TRBV11-3|.|TRBJ2-3|.
TGTGCCAGCAGCCGAGGGCTGCCAGATACGCAGTATTTT
CASSRGLPDTQYF
>TRBV7-4|.|TRBJ1-5|TRBD1
TGTGCCAGCAGCCAGGACAGGGGAGGTCAGCCCCAGCATTTT
CASSQDRGGQPQHF
>TRBV29-1|.|TRBJ2-1|TRBD2
TGCAGCGGCCCCGGGGGGGGCAATGAGCAGTTCTTC
CSGPGGGNEQFF
>TRBV5-4|.|TRBJ2-7|.
TGTGCCAGCAGCACCGTATCCTACGAGCAGTACTTC
CASSTVSYEQYF
>TRBV11-1|.|TRBJ2-1|.
TGTGCCAGCAGCTGGGATTCATACAATGAGCAGTTCTTC
CASSWDSYNEQFF
>TRBV27|.|TRBJ2-5|.
TGTGCCAGCAGTTTAAGCGGACAAGAGACCCAGTACTTC
CASSLSGQETQYF
>TRBV9|.|TRBJ1-2|.
TGTGCCAGCAACACCCCGGACGGAAACTATGGCTACACCTTC
CASNTPDGNYGYTF
>TRBV19|.|TRBJ2-3|.
TGTGCCAGTGAGGAGGGATTTACGCAGTATTTT
CASEEGFTQYF
>TRBV10-1|few|TRBJ2-2|.
TGCGCCAGCCGGGACGGAATAACTGGGGAGCTGTTTTTT
CASRDGITGELFF
>TRBV4-1|.|TRBJ2-7|TRBD1
TGCGCCAGCAGCGAGCAGGGGGACGAGCAGTACTTC
CASSEQGDEQYF
>TRBV30|.|TRBJ1-3|.
TGTGCCTGGAGTGCTCCTAGGGCGGGGGGGCGTTATGGAAACACCATATATTTT
CAWSAPRAGGRYGNTIYF
>TRBV19|.|TRBJ1-1|.
TGTGCCAGTAGTATATTCTGGGAGAACACTGAAGCTTTCTTT
CASSIFWENTEAFF
>TRBV5-1|.|TRBJ2-3|.
TGCGCCAGCAACCCGGACGGCACAGATACGCAGTATTTT
CASNPDGTDTQYF
>TRBV13|.|TRBJ1-2|TRBD1
TGTGCCAGCAGCTCACAGGGGGGGCCAGGGATCTATGGCTACACCTTC
CASSSQGGPGIYGYTF
>TRBV13|.|TRBJ1-1|.
TGTGCCAGCGGGGGGCTGAACACTGAAGCTTTCTTT
CASGGLNTEAFF
>TRBV19|.|TRBJ1-5|.
TGTGCCAGTAGTATTGAAGGGAGGCAGCCCCAGCATTTT
CASSIEGRQPQHF
>TRBV7-2|.|TRBJ1-2|.
TGTGCCAGCAGCTTGACGGGGGATGGCTACACCTTC
CASSLTGDGYTF